Sequencing of this T cell receptor beta chain was carried out in a study of T cells in Graves' hyperthyroidism and ophthalmopathy. Each patient was aged 18 to 65 and had newly diagnosed hyperthyroidism of under 2 months' duration. This clonotype has a handful of counts. As yet, its antigen is unknown. Study-level points and caveats: Most clonotypes that expanded in the thyroid above 0.001 also showed up in blood.

The CDR3 covers 14 residues. V gave up 2 bases and J gave up 5 bases, with 12 bases separating them. Germline V gene sequence: CDR1 SEHNR, CDR2 FQNEAQ (reference sequence). Amplification of TCR beta CDR3 regions was performed using RNA transcripts as template. The primer set for the first-round RT-PCR of the TCR CDR3 was HTBI. MiXCR was run by TCRdb on the multiplex PCR reads, yielding one entry per CDR3 protein. The sample has roughly 330,000 distinct CDR3 sequences; 15% to 20% are singletons. The V and J genes are TRBV7-9 and TRBJ2-5, with D perhaps given as TRBD1 or TRBD2 (6 bases each). The source is a young man with Graves' hyperthyroidism. Sequenced: blood. In nucleotides, the CDR3 is TGTGCCAGCAGCTTAACGGGGGCAGTTGAGACCCAGTACTTC. As protein: CASSLTGAVETQYF. Full variable domain (rest looked up from reference TRBV7-9 and TRBJ2-5): DTGVSQNPRHKITKRGQNVTFRCDPISEHNRLYWYRQTLGQGPEFLTYFQNEAQLEKSRLLSDRFSAERPKGSFSTLEIQRTEQGDSAMYLCASSLTGAVETQYFGPGTRLLVL.